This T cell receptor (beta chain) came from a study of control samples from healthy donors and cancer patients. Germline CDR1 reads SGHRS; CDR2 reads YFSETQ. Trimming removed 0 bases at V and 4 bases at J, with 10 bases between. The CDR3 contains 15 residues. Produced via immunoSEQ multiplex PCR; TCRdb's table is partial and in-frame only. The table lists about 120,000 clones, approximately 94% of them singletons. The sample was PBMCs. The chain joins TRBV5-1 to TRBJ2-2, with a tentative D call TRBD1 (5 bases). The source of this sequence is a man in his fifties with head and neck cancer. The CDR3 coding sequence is TGCGCCAGCAGCTTGGTGCACAGGAGCACCGGGGAGCTGTTTTTT. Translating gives CASSLVHRSTGELFF. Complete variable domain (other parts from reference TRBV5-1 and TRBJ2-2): KAGVTQTPRYLIKTRGQQVTLSCSPISGHRSVSWYQQTPGQGLQFLFEYFSETQRNKGNFPGRFSGRQFSNSRSEMNVSTLELGDSALYLCASSLVHRSTGELFFGEGSRLTVL.